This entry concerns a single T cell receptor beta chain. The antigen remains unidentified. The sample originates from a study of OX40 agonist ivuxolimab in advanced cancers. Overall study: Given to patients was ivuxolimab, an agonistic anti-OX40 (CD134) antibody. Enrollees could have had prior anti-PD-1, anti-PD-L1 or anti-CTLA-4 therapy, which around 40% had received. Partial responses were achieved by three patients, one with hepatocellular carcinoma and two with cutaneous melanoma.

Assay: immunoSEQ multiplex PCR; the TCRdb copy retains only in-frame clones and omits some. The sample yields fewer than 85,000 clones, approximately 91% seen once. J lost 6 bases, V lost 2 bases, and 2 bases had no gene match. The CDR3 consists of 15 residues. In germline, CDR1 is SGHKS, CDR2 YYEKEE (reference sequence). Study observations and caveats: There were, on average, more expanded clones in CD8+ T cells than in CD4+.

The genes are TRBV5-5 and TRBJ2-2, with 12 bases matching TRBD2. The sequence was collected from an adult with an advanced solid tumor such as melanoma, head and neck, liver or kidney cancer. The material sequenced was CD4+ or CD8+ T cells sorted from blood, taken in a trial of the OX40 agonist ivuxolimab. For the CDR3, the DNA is TGTGCCAGCAGCTTACTAGCGGGAGGTCCCGGGGAGCTGTTTTTT. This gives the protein CASSLLAGGPGELFF.